A single sample is the source of the 22 T cell receptor beta chains below, sequenced in a study of shared clonotypes between healthy human individuals. The assay was immunoSEQ multiplex PCR, and TCRdb's table has in-frame clones only and misses some. This table has fewer than 800,000 clones, about 91% appearing once. CD45RO-negative cells were positively selected for CCR7, leaving out terminally differentiated effector memory CD45RA+ cells. The sequenced material came from naive CD8+ T cells sorted from blood. The receptors come from a man between 25 and 39 years old in good health.

The V and J genes are TRBV29-1 and TRBJ2-1; D is unresolved. V was cut by 5 bases and J by 7 bases, with 18 bases left in between. The CDR3 covers 14 residues. CDR1 SQVTM and CDR2 ANQGSEA come from the germline V gene. CDR3 amino acids: CSVPPSSARNEQFF. CDR3 bases: TGCAGCGTTCCCCCCTCCTCCGCTAGGAATGAGCAGTTCTTC.

The chain employs TRBV27 and TRBJ2-1, with TRBD2 matching 9 bases. Germline V lookup: CDR1 MNHEY, CDR2 SMNVEV (reference sequence). The V gene end was trimmed by 6 bases and the J gene end by 4 bases; junction bases not matched to a gene: 7. The CDR3 consists of 15 residues. CDR3 DNA sequence: TGTGCCAGCAGCGAGACTAGCGGAAGATACAATGAGCAGTTCTTC. This translates into CASSETSGRYNEQFF.

This chain uses TRBV19 with TRBJ2-7; 9 nucleotides match TRBD2. The CDR3 length is 15 residues. The V and J ends lost 5 bases and 3 bases, in that order; junction bases with no gene match: 8. Germline V gene lookup returns CDR1 LNHDA and CDR2 SQIVND (reference sequence). The CDR3 region has the DNA TGTGCCAGTAGTTACGCGGGAGGGCCTGGCTACGAGCAGTACTTC. As protein: CASSYAGGPGYEQYF.

The J gene is TRBJ1-1, the V gene TRBV2; D gene uncertain. In germline, CDR1 is SNHLY, CDR2 FYNNEI. CDR3 length: 14 amino acids. V was cut by 6 bases and J by 0 bases, with 11 bases left in between. CDR3 DNA sequence: TGTGCCAGCAGAGACGGACGGATGAACACTGAAGCTTTCTTT. Protein product: CASRDGRMNTEAFF.

This chain connects TRBV28 to TRBJ2-7, with D perhaps matching TRBD1 or TRBD2 (6 bases each). The CDR3 covers 13 residues. The germline V gene has CDR1 MDHEN and CDR2 SYDVKM. V was pared by 2 bases and J by 5 bases, with 10 bases between. The CDR3 region is CASSLDRTNEQYF. For the CDR3, the DNA is TGTGCCAGCAGTTTAGACAGGACTAACGAGCAGTACTTC.

V and J are TRBV2 and TRBJ2-5; 12 nucleotides line up with TRBD2. The last part of the DNA fits TRBJ2-7 better; the J call may be wrong. CDR1 and CDR2 from the germline V gene are SNHLY and FYNNEI. The CDR3 has 16 residues. The CDR3: CASRDTSGRISYEQYF. Here the CDR3 DNA reads TGTGCCAGCAGGGACACTAGCGGGAGGATCTCCTACGAGCAGTACTTC.

The CDR3 DNA is TGTGCCAGCAGCGTAGCGAGAGTCGGGAGGGGCAATGAGCAGTTCTTC. It yields the protein CASSVARVGRGNEQFF. The J gene is TRBJ2-1, the V gene TRBV9; TRBD2 agrees at 8 bases. The CDR3 runs to 16 residues. Germline V lookup: CDR1 SGDLS, CDR2 YYNGEE. V was pared by 0 bases and J by 6 bases, with 8 bases of the junction left unmatched. The variable domain in full, with the rest retrieved from reference TRBV9 and TRBJ2-1, is DSGVTQTPKHLITATGQRVTLRCSPRSGDLSVYWYQQSLDQGLQFLIQYYNGEERAKGNILERFSAQQFPDLHSELNLSSLELGDSALYFCASSVARVGRGNEQFFGPGTRLTVL.

The V and J genes are TRBV27 and TRBJ1-4; 8 nucleotides line up with TRBD1. In germline, CDR1 is MNHEY, CDR2 SMNVEV (reference sequence). The CDR3 spans 17 residues. V shed 5 bases and J 4 bases; nucleotides not matched to a gene: 12. This chain's CDR3 is CASSTGQALAVNEKLFF. As DNA, the CDR3 is TGTGCCAGCAGTACGGGACAGGCCTTAGCTGTTAATGAAAAACTGTTTTTT.

The chain links TRBV25-1 to TRBJ1-4; TRBD1 matches at 11 bases. The germline gives CDR1 MGHDK, CDR2 SYGVNS. Unmatched junction bases numbered 2, after V lost 3 bases and J lost 8 bases. The CDR3 runs to 14 residues. CDR3 loop: CASSEGQGDEKLFF. CDR3 nucleotide sequence: TGTGCCAGCAGTGAGGGACAGGGGGACGAAAAACTGTTTTTT. Full variable domain (outside the CDR3, taken from reference TRBV25-1 and TRBJ1-4): EADIYQTPRYLVIGTGKKITLECSQTMGHDKMYWYQQDPGMELHLIHYSYGVNSTEKGDLSSESTVSRIRTEHFPLTLESARPSHTSQYLCASSEGQGDEKLFFGSGTQLSVL.

The DNA for the CDR3 is TGTGCCATCAGTGAGTCGACAGATAGCAATCAGCCCCAGCATTTT. Its translation: CAISESTDSNQPQHF. The chain uses TRBV10-3 and TRBJ1-5, with D possibly matching TRBD1 (5 bases). CDR1 and CDR2 (germline): ENHRY, SYGVKD. V lost 0 bases and J lost 0, with 6 bases in between. The CDR3 covers 15 residues.

The CDR3 bases are TGTGCCTGGGATTCGGGGGCGGGATACTCCGGGGAGCTGTTTTTT. Residues: CAWDSGAGYSGELFF. The chain carries TRBV30 and TRBJ2-2; D possibly uses TRBD1 or TRBD2 (6 bases each). Per the germline V gene, CDR1 is GTSNPN and CDR2 is SVGIG (reference sequence). The CDR3 runs 15 residues. The V gene lost 5 bases and the J gene lost 6 bases, with 19 bases spanning the gap.

This chain joins TRBV10-3 and TRBJ1-1; 8 bases match TRBD1. From germline, CDR1 is ENHRY and CDR2 SYGVKD. The J segment lost 3 bases and the V segment lost 5 bases, leaving 8 bases of the junction unmatched. This CDR3 has 15 amino acids. The CDR3 DNA is TGTGCCATCAGTCCCAGGACAGGGCCCGACACTGAAGCTTTCTTT. Its translation is CAISPRTGPDTEAFF.

The rearrangement uses TRBV2 and TRBJ1-4; TRBD1 agrees at 7 bases. V lost 6 bases to trimming and J lost 4 bases; unmatched junction nucleotides: 5. The CDR3 runs 14 residues. CDR1 and CDR2 from the germline V gene are SNHLY and FYNNEI. Here the CDR3 reads CASRKDRDNEKLFF. For the CDR3, the DNA is TGTGCCAGCAGGAAAGACAGGGATAATGAAAAACTGTTTTTT. Combining the CDR3 with reference TRBV2 and TRBJ1-4 gives the whole variable domain EPEVTQTPSHQVTQMGQEVILRCVPISNHLYFYWYRQILGQKVEFLVSFYNNEISEKSEIFDDQFSVERPDGSNFTLKIRSTKLEDSAMYFCASRKDRDNEKLFFGSGTQLSVL.

V is TRBV6-5 and J is TRBJ2-1; no firm D call. Deletions cut 7 bases from V and 5 bases from J, with 12 bases between. In germline, CDR1 is MNHEY, CDR2 SVGAGI. The CDR3 totals 13 residues. The CDR3: CASTSWRDNEQFF. CDR3 in DNA: TGTGCCAGCACCTCATGGAGAGACAATGAGCAGTTCTTC.

This chain connects TRBV7-6 to TRBJ1-1; perhaps TRBD1 as D (5 bases). The V end lost 1 base, the J end lost 6 bases, and 12 bases lay between the germline ends. Germline V lookup: CDR1 SGHVS, CDR2 FNYEAQ. The CDR3 is made up of 14 amino acids. CDR3 loop: CASSLGQGVAEAFF. DNA of the CDR3: TGTGCCAGCAGCTTAGGGCAGGGTGTCGCTGAAGCTTTCTTT.

Here the CDR3 reads CASSSQGPYEQYF. CDR3 sequence (DNA): TGTGCCAGCAGCTCACAGGGTCCCTACGAGCAGTACTTC. V gene TRBV7-9 combines with J gene TRBJ2-7; perhaps TRBD1 as D (6 bases). CDR3 length: 13 residues. Germline V gives CDR1 SEHNR, CDR2 FQNEAQ (reference sequence). Deletions cut 4 bases from V and 2 bases from J, with 9 bases between.

The chain links TRBV15 to TRBJ2-7; D might be TRBD1 (6 bases). Trimming removed 3 bases at V and 0 bases at J, with 12 bases between. The V gene's germline CDR1 is LNHNV and CDR2 YYDKDF (reference sequence). This CDR3 region has 15 residues. This CDR3 is CATSSRGGPSYEQYF. In DNA form, the CDR3 reads TGTGCCACCAGCAGCCGAGGGGGTCCCTCCTACGAGCAGTACTTC.

On this clone itself: This same CDR3 is encoded by further DNA sequences in the sample. The V call is TRBV11-2, the J call TRBJ1-1; D remains ambiguous. This CDR3 is 13 amino acids long. Germline V gene sequence: CDR1 SGHAT, CDR2 FQNNGV. The V gene lost 2 bases and the J gene lost 1 base, with 5 bases spanning the gap. The CDR3 is CASSLRGNTEAFF. For the CDR3, the DNA is TGTGCCAGCAGCTTACGGGGGAACACTGAAGCTTTCTTT. The entire variable domain, with the rest obtained from reference TRBV11-2 and TRBJ1-1, is as follows: EAGVAQSPRYKIIEKRQSVAFWCNPISGHATLYWYQQILGQGPKLLIQFQNNGVVDDSQLPKDRFSAERLKGVDSTLKIQPAKLEDSAVYLCASSLRGNTEAFFGQGTRLTVV.

This chain uses TRBV15 with TRBJ1-1; no firm D call. CDR1 and CDR2 (germline): LNHNV, YYDKDF (reference sequence). Trimming removed 3 bases from V and 6 bases from J, with 11 bases in between. This CDR3 contains 13 residues. This CDR3 reads CATSSYEISEAFF. The CDR3 DNA is TGTGCCACCAGCAGTTATGAGATCTCTGAAGCTTTCTTT.

The chain employs TRBV7-8 and TRBJ1-4; 9 positions agree with TRBD1. V was clipped by 2 bases and J by 2 bases; unmatched bases: 9. The CDR3 length is 18 residues. Germline assignment: CDR1 SGHVS and CDR2 FQNEAQ. As DNA, the CDR3 is TGTGCCAGCAGCTTACCGTGGGACAGGGAGGGCACTAATGAAAAACTGTTTTTT. Protein product: CASSLPWDREGTNEKLFF. The whole variable domain, filled in from reference TRBV7-8 and TRBJ1-4, reads GAGVSQSPRYKVAKRGQDVALRCDPISGHVSLFWYQQALGQGPEFLTYFQNEAQLDKSGLPSDRFFAERPEGSVSTLKIQRTQQEDSAVYLCASSLPWDREGTNEKLFFGSGTQLSVL.

As regards this clone: The junction does not match germline at one end; this may be a read error. V and J are TRBV7-8 and TRBJ2-7, with D unclear. CDR1 and CDR2 (germline): SGHVS, FQNEAQ. CDR3 length: 13 amino acids. This CDR3 is CVSSLSRAYEQYF. As DNA, the CDR3 is TGTGTCAGCAGCTTATCCCGGGCCTACGAGCAGTACTTC.

The gene calls are TRBV6-5 and TRBJ2-7; 10 bases agree with TRBD1. The V and J ends lost 0 bases and 2 bases, in that order; junction bases with no gene match: 4. The CDR3 is 16 amino acids. Germline V lookup: CDR1 MNHEY, CDR2 SVGAGI. In DNA form, the CDR3 reads TGTGCCAGCAGTTACTCTTCGGACAGGGGGGCCTACGAGCAGTACTTC. This codes for CASSYSSDRGAYEQYF.